This TCR beta chain was sequenced during a study of T cell responses to AZD1222 COVID-19 vaccine. The overall study: Second doses were pooled across both intervals (about 4 or about 12 weeks).

CDR1 and CDR2 (germline): SGDLS, YYNGEE. The CDR3 is 17 residues long. Trimming removed 6 bases at V and 0 bases at J, with 19 bases between. Study-level findings and limits: Compared with day 0, the breadth and depth of the Spike-specific TCR repertoire rose significantly after two doses of AZD1222. The study identified only 6 or 7 AZD1222 recipients as seropositive at baseline.

Using immunoSEQ multiplex PCR, the repertoire was profiled, and TCRdb retains in-frame clones only, with some absent. The profile shows about 160,000 clones, around 90% of them singletons. About this clone: Its target is unknown.

The source material was peripheral blood, sampled on day 0 of AZD1222 vaccination. This chain uses TRBV9 with TRBJ2-1, with D possibly TRBD2 on 5 matching bases. This TCR was sampled from an adult in good health. The CDR3 nucleotides read TGTGCCAGCAACCGTCCCGGACGGAGGAGCTCCTACAATGAGCAGTTCTTC. It translates to CASNRPGRRSSYNEQFF.